The rows below give T cell receptor beta chains drawn from one sample of a study of blood T cell repertoires in COVID-19. The method was immunoSEQ multiplex PCR; TCRdb's version includes in-frame clones alone and lacks a portion of them. The sample records some 190,000 clones, 80% to 90% being singletons. Sequenced sample: peripheral blood. The receptor source for this set is a woman of 80 years or more with acute or convalescent COVID-19. CDR3s include the opening cysteine and the closing phenylalanine or tryptophan. The D gene is left open where the match is weak. The size field is filled for only some rows; it gives once, few, many or a size class.

d_gene	v_gene	abundance	j_gene	CDR3nt	CDR3aa
NA	TRBV7-2	NA	TRBJ2-7	TGTGCCAGCAGCTTAATTGGGCGCCGCGGGCGTATCTCCTACGAGCAGTACTTC	CASSLIGRRGRISYEQYF
NA	TRBV6-5	many	TRBJ2-5	TGTGCCAGCACTCCGGGATCCCAAGAGACCCAGTACTTC	CASTPGSQETQYF
TRBD1	TRBV29-1	NA	TRBJ2-4	TGCAGCGTGAAACAGGGGTCGGACATTCAGTACTTC	CSVKQGSDIQYF
NA	TRBV19	NA	TRBJ2-1	TGTGCCAGTAGTACTAGGAGCAATGAGCAGTTCTTC	CASSTRSNEQFF
NA	TRBV6-4	few	TRBJ1-1	TGTGCCAGCAGTGACTCCTCTCGGGGAACTGAAGCTTTCTTT	CASSDSSRGTEAFF
NA	TRBV2	few	TRBJ1-5	TGTGCCAGCAGTGCCCAGCGGGAATCGAGGCCCCAGCATTTT	CASSAQRESRPQHF
NA	TRBV19	NA	TRBJ1-5	TGTGCCAGTAGTAGGACAGACAGTAAGTGGAATCAGCCCCAGCATTTT	CASSRTDSKWNQPQHF
NA	TRBV6-2/TRBV6-3	NA	TRBJ2-1	TGTGCCAGCAGTTACGGACAATTCTCCTACAATGAGCAGTTCTTC	CASSYGQFSYNEQFF
NA	TRBV28	few	TRBJ1-2	TGTGCCAGCAGTTTAGCACAGGACCATGGCTACACCTTC	CASSLAQDHGYTF
NA	TRBV5-1	NA	TRBJ2-5	TGCGCCAGCAGCCCGCTCCAGATGCCAGAGACCCAGTACTTC	CASSPLQMPETQYF
NA	TRBV7-8	NA	TRBJ2-5	TGTGCCAGCAGCCCTGGGAGGGAGACCCAGTACTTC	CASSPGRETQYF
NA	TRBV5-4	few	TRBJ1-1	TGTGCCAGCACCCGCGGGGTGAACACTGAAGCTTTCTTT	CASTRGVNTEAFF
TRBD1	TRBV27	NA	TRBJ2-2	TGTGCCAGCAGTTTTCAGGGGGTCACCGGGGAGCTGTTTTTT	CASSFQGVTGELFF
NA	TRBV19	NA	TRBJ1-2	TGTGCCAGTAGTATTCTCGACCTACGAGGAGGCTACACCTTC	CASSILDLRGGYTF
TRBD1	TRBV28	NA	TRBJ2-1	TGTGCGAGCGAGGGGGCTCCGCTTTCCTACAATGAGCAGTTCTTC	CASEGAPLSYNEQFF
NA	TRBV5-1	NA	TRBJ1-6	TGCGCCAGCAGCTCGGACACCAATAATTCACCCCTCCACTTT	CASSSDTNNSPLHF
TRBD2	TRBV5-4	NA	TRBJ2-1	TGTGCCAGCAGCCCGGGGCTAGCGGGAGTGGTTGAGCAGTTCTTC	CASSPGLAGVVEQFF
TRBD1	TRBV9	NA	TRBJ2-1	TGTGCCAGCAGCGTTTTACAGGGGAGTGAGCAGTTCTTC	CASSVLQGSEQFF
NA	TRBV5-4	NA	TRBJ1-5	TGTGCCAGCAGCTTGGGAGGGGAAGCGGGTCAGCCCCAGCATTTT	CASSLGGEAGQPQHF
TRBD1	TRBV29-1	NA	TRBJ1-2	TGCAGCGTCCATAGGACAGGGGACTATGGCTACACCTTC	CSVHRTGDYGYTF
NA	TRBV18	NA	TRBJ1-2	TGTGCCAGCTCACCACGGGAGTCCTCTAACTATGGCTACACCTTC	CASSPRESSNYGYTF